One sample yielded the 4 T cell receptor beta chains listed below, sequenced in a study of beta chain features in type 1 diabetes. Study-level points and caveats: The study found moderately but significantly shorter TCRB CDR3s in all four CD4+ subsets of Type 1 diabetes patients.

What was sequenced were expressed TCRB transcripts, since all of the isolated RNA had been reverse transcribed. This table comes from immunoSEQ multiplex PCR, and its TCRdb copy is limited to in-frame clones, with some not included. This sample yields more than 250,000 clones, of which roughly an eighth are seen a single time; under 0.02% belongs to the top ten. Which antigens these TCRs recognize remains unknown. Sequenced input: naive CD4+ T cells from blood. Receptor source: a man aged 25 to 40 with type 1 diabetes.

The chain employs TRBV4-2 and TRBJ1-3, with no clear D. CDR3 length: 14 residues. Trimming cost V 0 bases and J 6 bases, with 9 bases left between them. CDR1 and CDR2 from the germline V gene are LGHNA and YNFKEQ. The CDR3 coding sequence is TGTGCCAGCAGCCAAGATCGTCAGGCAAACACCATATATTTT. This encodes CASSQDRQANTIYF.

This clone was seen only once. The chain uses TRBV6-5 and TRBJ2-7; TRBD1 might be the D (6 bases). V was trimmed by 6 bases and J by 2 bases, leaving 14 bases between them. This CDR3 region has 14 residues. Germline-derived CDR1 and CDR2 are MNHEY and SVGAGI. The CDR3 nucleotides are TGTGCCAGCAGGGCGACAGGTGTACCCTACGAGCAGTACTTC. This encodes CASRATGVPYEQYF.

The chain carries TRBV30 and TRBJ1-1, with D possibly matching TRBD1 (5 bases). This CDR3 has 15 amino acids. The V gene lost 4 bases and the J gene lost 4 bases, with 19 bases spanning the gap. Germline-derived CDR1 and CDR2 are GTSNPN and SVGIG (reference sequence). The CDR3 bases are TGTGCCTGGACTCGTGGAGGGGAATTCGGCACTGAAGCTTTCTTT. Protein sequence: CAWTRGGEFGTEAFF. Variable domain in full (rest from reference TRBV30 and TRBJ1-1): SQTIHQWPATLVQPVGSPLSLECTVEGTSNPNLYWYRQAAGRGLQLLFYSVGIGQISSEVPQNLSASRPQDRQFILSSKKLLLSDSGFYLCAWTRGGEFGTEAFFGQGTRLTVV.

The V and J genes are TRBV5-1 and TRBJ2-7; 8 positions match TRBD1. Germline lookup yields CDR1 SGHRS and CDR2 YFSETQ. The CDR3 has 15 amino acids. With V trimmed by 5 bases and J by 0 bases, 7 bases remained unmatched. The CDR3 coding sequence is TGCGCCAGCAGACCGCTGGACAGGGCCTCCTACGAGCAGTACTTC. This encodes CASRPLDRASYEQYF. Full variable domain (outside the CDR3, taken from reference TRBV5-1 and TRBJ2-7): KAGVTQTPRYLIKTRGQQVTLSCSPISGHRSVSWYQQTPGQGLQFLFEYFSETQRNKGNFPGRFSGRQFSNSRSEMNVSTLELGDSALYLCASRPLDRASYEQYFGPGTRLTVT.